This T cell receptor (beta chain) was sequenced for a study of Graves' ophthalmopathy and Graves' hyperthyroidism. Study-wide context: Specimen type is peripheral blood, obtained at initial diagnosis before any treatment.

This clonotype appeared a few times. What it binds is not known. The germline V gene encodes CDR1 MNHNS and CDR2 SASEGT. The CDR3 is 16 residues long. Trimming pared 8 bases from V and 2 bases from J, leaving 21 bases between. Amplification targeted the TCR beta CDR3 regions, with RNA transcripts as the source material. Second-round multiplex PCR came after a first-round RT-PCR that employed HTBI primers. A single record per CDR3 protein comes from TCRdb applying MiXCR to the multiplex PCR reads. The sample lists hundreds of thousands of distinct CDR3 sequences, 20% to 25% occurring once. The study's findings and limits: Both an approximately 69% sensitivity and an approximately 79% specificity characterized the model's predictions of ophthalmopathy progression. Using a 13-signature model, the authors split ophthalmopathy from stable hyperthyroidism, with roughly 91% sensitivity and roughly 80% specificity.

Fresh peripheral blood (roughly 9.7 ml) yielded the PBMCs. Sequenced: peripheral blood. The J gene is TRBJ1-2, the V gene TRBV6-1; D is uncertain. The clonotype originates from a woman between 18 and 29 years old with stable Graves' hyperthyroidism. The CDR3 loop is CASGNDNRKINYGYTF. The DNA of the CDR3 is TGTGCCAGCGGGAACGATAATCGGAAAATAAACTATGGCTACACCTTC.